This record looks at one T cell receptor (beta chain) sequence and its context. What it recognizes is unknown. Individual cDNA molecules were tagged with unique molecular identifiers, the study reported. A single record per CDR3 protein comes from TCRdb applying MiXCR to the 5' RACE reads. The sample contains around 61,000 distinct CDR3 sequences, 10% of which appear only once. These data come from a study of early T cells in non-severe SARS-CoV-2 infection. Study-wide context: RNA in bulk from unsorted whole blood was sequenced, and chains were unpaired. Overall study results and limits: A preference for anti-spike CD8 responses marked VDJdb matching, which missed private and CD4 specificities.

Germline V gives CDR1 SGHRS, CDR2 YFSETQ. There are 18 residues in the CDR3. V lost 5 bases to trimming and J lost 4 bases; unmatched junction nucleotides: 18. The sequence came from an adult who was a healthcare worker with PCR-confirmed SARS-CoV-2 infection or an uninfected control (not recorded which). Source material: whole blood. The chain uses TRBV5-1 and TRBJ2-5; 9 bases match TRBD2. CDR3 DNA sequence: TGCGCCAGCAGTCGCGATAGGGCGGGAGGGCCCTTTCCAGAGACCCAGTACTTC. This sequence encodes CASSRDRAGGPFPETQYF.